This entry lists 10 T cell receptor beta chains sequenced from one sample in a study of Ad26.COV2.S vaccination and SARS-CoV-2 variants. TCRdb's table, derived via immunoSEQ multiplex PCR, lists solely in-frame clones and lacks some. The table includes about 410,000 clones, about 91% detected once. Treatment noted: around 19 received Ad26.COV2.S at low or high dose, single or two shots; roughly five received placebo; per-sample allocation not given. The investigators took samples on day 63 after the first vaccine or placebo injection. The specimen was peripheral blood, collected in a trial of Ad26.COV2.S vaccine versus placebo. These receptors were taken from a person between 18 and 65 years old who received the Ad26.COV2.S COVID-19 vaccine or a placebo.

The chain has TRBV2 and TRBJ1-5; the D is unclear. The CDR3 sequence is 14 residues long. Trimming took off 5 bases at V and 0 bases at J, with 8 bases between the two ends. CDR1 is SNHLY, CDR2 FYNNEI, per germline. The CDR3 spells CASSYLDSNQPQHF. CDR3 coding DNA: TGTGCCAGCAGTTATTTAGATAGCAATCAGCCCCAGCATTTT. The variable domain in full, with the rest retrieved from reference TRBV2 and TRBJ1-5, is EPEVTQTPSHQVTQMGQEVILRCVPISNHLYFYWYRQILGQKVEFLVSFYNNEISEKSEIFDDQFSVERPDGSNFTLKIRSTKLEDSAMYFCASSYLDSNQPQHFGDGTRLSIL.

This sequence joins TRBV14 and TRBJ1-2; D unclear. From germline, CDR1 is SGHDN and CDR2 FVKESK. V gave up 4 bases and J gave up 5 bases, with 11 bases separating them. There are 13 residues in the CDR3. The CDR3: CASSLKMQYGYTF. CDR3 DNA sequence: TGTGCCAGCAGCCTTAAGATGCAGTATGGCTACACCTTC. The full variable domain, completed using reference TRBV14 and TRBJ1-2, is EAGVTQFPSHSVIEKGQTVTLRCDPISGHDNLYWYRRVMGKEIKFLLHFVKESKQDESGMPNNRFLAERTGGTYSTLKVQPAELEDSGVYFCASSLKMQYGYTFGSGTRLTVV.

The CDR3 sequence is CSATRRGGQYF. The CDR3 bases are TGCAGTGCTACCCGCCGAGGGGGGCAGTATTTT. The V gene is TRBV20-1, the J gene TRBJ2-3; TRBD1 might be the D (6 bases). Germline assignment: CDR1 DFQATT and CDR2 SNEGSKA (reference sequence). Deletions cut 4 bases from V and 11 bases from J, with 13 bases between. The CDR3 consists of 11 residues.

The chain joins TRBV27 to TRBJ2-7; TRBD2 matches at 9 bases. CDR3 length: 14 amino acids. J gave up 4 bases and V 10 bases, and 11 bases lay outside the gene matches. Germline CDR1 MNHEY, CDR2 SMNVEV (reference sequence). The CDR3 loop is CATKPSGRNYEQYF. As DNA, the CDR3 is TGTGCCACCAAACCAAGCGGGAGGAATTACGAGCAGTACTTC.

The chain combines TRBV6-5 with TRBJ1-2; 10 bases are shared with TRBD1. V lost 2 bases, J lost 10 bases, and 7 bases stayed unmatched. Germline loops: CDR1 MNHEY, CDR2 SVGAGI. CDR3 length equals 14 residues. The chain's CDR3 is CASSYVGTGATYTF. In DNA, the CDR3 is TGTGCCAGCAGTTACGTCGGGACAGGGGCGACCTACACCTTC.

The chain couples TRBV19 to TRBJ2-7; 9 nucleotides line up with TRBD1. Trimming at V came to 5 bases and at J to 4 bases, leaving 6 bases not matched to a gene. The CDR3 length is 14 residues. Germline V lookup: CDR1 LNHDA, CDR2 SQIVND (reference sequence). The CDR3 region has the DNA TGTGCCAGTAGTCGCCCCGGGACAGGGTACGAGCAGTACTTC. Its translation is CASSRPGTGYEQYF.

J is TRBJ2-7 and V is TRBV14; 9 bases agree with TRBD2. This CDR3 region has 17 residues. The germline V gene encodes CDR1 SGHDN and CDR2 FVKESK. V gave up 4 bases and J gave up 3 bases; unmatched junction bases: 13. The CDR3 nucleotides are TGTGCCAGCAGCCCACGGACTAGCGCAATCCCTATCTACGAGCAGTACTTC. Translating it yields CASSPRTSAIPIYEQYF.

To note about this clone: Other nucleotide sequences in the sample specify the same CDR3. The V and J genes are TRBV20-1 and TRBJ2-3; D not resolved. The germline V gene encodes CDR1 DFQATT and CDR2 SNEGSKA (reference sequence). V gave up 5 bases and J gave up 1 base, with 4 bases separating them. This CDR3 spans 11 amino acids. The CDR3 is CSAGRTDTQYF. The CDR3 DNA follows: TGCAGTGCTGGACGCACAGATACGCAGTATTTT.

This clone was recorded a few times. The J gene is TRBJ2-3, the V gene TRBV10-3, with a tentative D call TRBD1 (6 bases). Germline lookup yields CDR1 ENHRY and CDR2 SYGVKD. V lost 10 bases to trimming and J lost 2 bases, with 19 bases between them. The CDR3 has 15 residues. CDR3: CATEKPGEPTDTQYF. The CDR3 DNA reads TGTGCCACCGAGAAGCCAGGGGAACCCACAGATACGCAGTATTTT.

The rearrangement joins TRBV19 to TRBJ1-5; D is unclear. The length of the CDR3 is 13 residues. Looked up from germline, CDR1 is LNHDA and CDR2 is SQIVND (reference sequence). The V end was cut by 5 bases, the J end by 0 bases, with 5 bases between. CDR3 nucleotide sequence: TGTGCCAGTAGTCGTGGTAGCAATCAGCCCCAGCATTTT. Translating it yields CASSRGSNQPQHF.